The clone carrying this T cell receptor beta chain has at least ten counts. Antigen specificity is unknown. This sample was taken from a study of tumor and adjacent non-tumor tissue in lung cancer. TCRbeta libraries were built with three rounds of nested PCR, modified from ARM-PCR. TCRdb analysed the multiplex PCR reads with MiXCR anew, one entry per CDR3 protein. The table shows some 100,000 distinct CDR3 sequences, with about 61% occurring only once. Broader study findings: Tumor tissue had significantly higher TCR diversity than normal lung.

The CDR3 contains 14 residues. V lost 7 bases to trimming and J lost 4 bases; unmatched junction nucleotides: 6. No cell sorting was done before RNA was extracted from the tissue. The normal lung tissue was taken more than 3 cm from the tumor edge. This TCR came from a man aged 60-69 years with non-small cell lung cancer. The specimen sequenced was distant non-tumor lung tissue. The chain combines TRBV12-3 or TRBV12-4 with TRBJ2-5, with TRBD1 matching 10 bases. The CDR3 reads CASTDDRGLETQYF. In nucleotides, the CDR3 is TGTGCCAGCACCGACGACAGGGGGCTAGAGACCCAGTACTTC.